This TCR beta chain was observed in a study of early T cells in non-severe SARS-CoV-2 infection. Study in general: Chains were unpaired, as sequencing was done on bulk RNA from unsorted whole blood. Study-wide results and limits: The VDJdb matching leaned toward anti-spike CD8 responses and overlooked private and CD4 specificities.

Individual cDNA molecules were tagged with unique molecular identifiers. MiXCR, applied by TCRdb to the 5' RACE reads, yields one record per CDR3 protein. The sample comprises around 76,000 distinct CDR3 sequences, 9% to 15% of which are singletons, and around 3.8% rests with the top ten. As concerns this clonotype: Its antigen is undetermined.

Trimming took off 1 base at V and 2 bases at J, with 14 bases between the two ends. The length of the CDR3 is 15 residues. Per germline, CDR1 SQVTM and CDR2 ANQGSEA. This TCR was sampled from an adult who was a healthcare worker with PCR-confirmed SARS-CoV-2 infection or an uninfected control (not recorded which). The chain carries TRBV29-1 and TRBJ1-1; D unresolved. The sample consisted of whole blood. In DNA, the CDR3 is TGCAGCGTTGAAGGAGGCAAGGGTTATAACACTGAAGCTTTCTTT. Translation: CSVEGGKGYNTEAFF.